The entry below describes one T cell receptor (beta chain). Here immunoSEQ multiplex PCR was the method, and the copy in TCRdb shows in-frame clones only, minus some. The sample consists of 60,000 or so clones, about 84% of them appearing once. This sample stems from a study of OX40 agonist ivuxolimab in advanced cancers. About the study: With a range of roughly 20 to 90, age averaged approximately 60 years, and 75% to 90% were male.

V lost 3 bases to trimming and J lost 2 bases, with 8 bases between them. The CDR3 contains 13 residues. Germline CDR1 is SGHNT and CDR2 is YYREEE (reference sequence). The starting material was CD4+ or CD8+ T cells sorted from blood, obtained in a trial of the OX40 agonist ivuxolimab. This receptor was taken from an adult with an advanced solid tumor such as melanoma, head and neck, liver or kidney cancer. The gene calls are TRBV5-4 and TRBJ1-1, with no clear D. As DNA, the CDR3 is TGTGCCAGCAGCTACGATCCTAACACTGAAGCTTTCTTT. Translating it yields CASSYDPNTEAFF.